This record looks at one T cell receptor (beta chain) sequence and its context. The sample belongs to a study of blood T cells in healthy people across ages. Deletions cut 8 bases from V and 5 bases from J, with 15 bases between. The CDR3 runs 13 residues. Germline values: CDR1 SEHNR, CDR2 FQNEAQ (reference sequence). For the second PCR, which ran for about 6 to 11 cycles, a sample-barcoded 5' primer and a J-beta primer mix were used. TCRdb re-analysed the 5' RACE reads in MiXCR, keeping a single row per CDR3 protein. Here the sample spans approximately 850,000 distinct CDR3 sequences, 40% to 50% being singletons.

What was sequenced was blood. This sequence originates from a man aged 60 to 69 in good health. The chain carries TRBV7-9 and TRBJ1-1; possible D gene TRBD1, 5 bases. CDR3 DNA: TGTGCCAGCCTCGGTGGGGGGGGTACTGAAGCTTTCTTT. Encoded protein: CASLGGGGTEAFF.